This T cell receptor beta chain appears in the sequencing data of a study of blood T cells in healthy people across ages. The individuals who served as donors were healthy Caucasians living in Russia, aged about 6 to 100. CDR1 and CDR2 from the germline V gene are MNHNS and SASEGT. The V end lost 6 bases, the J end lost 4 bases, and 11 bases lay between the germline ends. This CDR3 spans 13 amino acids. Through a sample-barcoded 5' primer and a J-beta primer mix, a second PCR was run for roughly 6 to 11 cycles. TCRdb itself ran the 5' RACE reads through MiXCR, one entry per CDR3 protein. This table has more than 700,000 distinct CDR3 sequences, roughly 50% appearing once.

The receptor comes from an elderly man in good health. The sample comprised blood. V and J are TRBV6-1 and TRBJ2-3; D might be TRBD1 (5 bases). The CDR3 spells CASSPGSPDTQYF. The CDR3 nucleotides are TGTGCCAGCAGCCCAGGGTCACCAGATACGCAGTATTTT.